These 17 T cell receptor beta chains were sequenced from one sample in a study of human T cells and chemical hapten exposure. Indicated time point: patch test 3, about 24 weeks after DPC sensitization. Treatment defined: therapeutic diphenylcyclopropenone sensitization with weekly scalp DPC. A single record per CDR3 protein comes from TCRdb applying MiXCR to the RACE reads. The data contain tens of thousands of distinct CDR3 sequences, around 10% of them seen just once; the ten biggest clones take up roughly 1.5%. Sequenced here: whole blood, sampled in connection with sensitization to the hapten diphenylcyclopropenone (DPC). These receptors were collected from a woman aged 50 to 65 with alopecia areata. Some clones in this sample may be carry-over from other donors' samples.

This clonotype was detected a few times. The chain employs TRBV29-1 and TRBJ2-5; the D is unclear. This CDR3 region has 11 residues. Looked up from germline, CDR1 is SQVTM and CDR2 is ANQGSEA. V was cut by 2 bases and J by 6 bases, with 7 bases left in between. This CDR3 reads CSVESLKTQYF. The CDR3 coding sequence is TGCAGCGTTGAAAGCTTGAAGACCCAGTACTTC.

This chain uses TRBV19 with TRBJ2-2; D unresolved. The CDR3 has 12 residues. The germline CDR1 and CDR2 sequences are LNHDA and SQIVND (reference sequence). The V and J ends lost 7 bases and 3 bases respectively, with 6 bases between them. Written as DNA, the CDR3 is TGTGCCAGTACCCTTTACACCGGGGAGCTGTTTTTT. Translating gives CASTLYTGELFF.

This clonotype was seen many times. The chain combines TRBV18 with TRBJ1-5, with 8 bases lining up with TRBD1. Germline V gene data show CDR1 as KGHSH and CDR2 as LQKENI. The CDR3 has 16 residues. J gave up 7 bases and V 6 bases, and 14 bases lay outside the gene matches. The CDR3 DNA follows: TGTGCCAGCTCCCCAAGAGGACAGGGAGGTGGACAGCCCCAGCATTTT. It translates to CASSPRGQGGGQPQHF.

This clonotype was detected ten times or more. This sequence joins TRBV11-1 and TRBJ1-1; perhaps TRBD1 as D (5 bases). Trimming left V 3 bases short and J 5 bases short, with 10 bases between. Germline-derived CDR1 and CDR2 are SGHAT and FQDESV (reference sequence). The CDR3 is made up of 13 amino acids. Here the CDR3 DNA reads TGTGCCAGCAGCTTTCAGGGAGAGACTGAAGCTTTCTTT. This translates into CASSFQGETEAFF.

The chain is built from TRBV12-3 or TRBV12-4 and TRBJ1-4; 8 nucleotides agree with TRBD1. This CDR3 region has 12 residues. The V segment lost 6 bases and the J segment 8 bases; nucleotides outside the gene matches: 2. The CDR3: CASRTGVEKLFF. CDR3 DNA sequence: TGTGCCAGCAGGACAGGGGTGGAAAAACTGTTTTTT.

Many counts were recorded for this clonotype. The rearrangement links TRBV6-2 or TRBV6-3 to TRBJ2-7; TRBD1 agrees at 8 bases. The germline CDR1 and CDR2 sequences are MNHEY and SVGEGT. V lost 5 bases to trimming and J lost 3 bases; unmatched junction nucleotides: 0. The CDR3 is 12 amino acids. This CDR3 is CASSGQGYEQYF. Here the CDR3 DNA reads TGTGCCAGCAGTGGACAGGGCTACGAGCAGTACTTC.

The chain has TRBV28 and TRBJ1-1; no reliable D call. V lost 9 bases to trimming and J lost 0 bases, with 11 bases between them. In germline, CDR1 is MDHEN, CDR2 SYDVKM. The CDR3 contains 13 residues. Here the CDR3 DNA reads TGTGCCAGTGGGTTATCCATGAACACTGAAGCTTTCTTT. Protein: CASGLSMNTEAFF. The variable domain in full, completed from reference TRBV28 and TRBJ1-1, reads DVKVTQSSRYLVKRTGEKVFLECVQDMDHENMFWYRQDPGLGLRLIYFSYDVKMKEKGDIPEGYSVSREKKERFSLILESASTNQTSMYLCASGLSMNTEAFFGQGTRLTVV.

The chain joins TRBV6-5 to TRBJ1-6, with unresolved D. This CDR3 is built from 17 residues. CDR1 and CDR2 from the germline V gene are MNHEY and SVGAGI. Trimming took off 0 bases at V and 9 bases at J, with 18 bases between the two ends. Here the CDR3 reads CASSYSIGRQDPSPLHF. The CDR3 DNA reads as TGTGCCAGCAGTTACTCGATAGGGAGGCAGGACCCTTCACCCCTCCACTTT.

This clonotype has only a few counts. This rearrangement joins TRBV24-1 to TRBJ2-2, with 7 bases that match TRBD1. The CDR3 consists of 15 residues. V lost 7 bases and J lost 8; bases outside the gene matches: 12. The germline gives CDR1 KGHDR, CDR2 SFDVKD. The CDR3 reads CATSPGQAPQGELFF. CDR3 DNA sequence: TGTGCCACCAGCCCAGGACAGGCCCCCCAAGGGGAGCTGTTTTTT.

This clonotype was detected many times. For the CDR3, the DNA is TGTGCCAGCAGCCTCCAGGGGGGCAATCAGCCCCAGCATTTT. Its protein is CASSLQGGNQPQHF. This chain uses TRBV3-1 with TRBJ1-5, with 7 bases aligning to TRBD1. This CDR3 is 14 amino acids long. With 4 bases clipped from V and 2 bases from J, the junction kept 2 bases outside the gene matches. CDR1 and CDR2 (germline): LGHDT, YNNKEL (reference sequence). Full variable domain (remainder filled in from reference TRBV3-1 and TRBJ1-5): DTAVSQTPKYLVTQMGNDKSIKCEQNLGHDTMYWYKQDSKKFLKIMFSYNNKELIINETVPNRFSPKSPDKAHLNLHINSLELGDSAVYFCASSLQGGNQPQHFGDGTRLSIL.

In its sample, this clonotype was seen many times. V is TRBV14 and J is TRBJ1-1; possibly TRBD1 for D (6 bases). CDR3 length equals 15 residues. Trimming took 0 bases from V and 3 from J, leaving 11 bases between them. From germline, CDR1 is SGHDN and CDR2 FVKESK. CDR3 nucleotide sequence: TGTGCCAGCAGCCAAGAAGGGACATGGTACACTGAAGCTTTCTTT. Amino acid sequence: CASSQEGTWYTEAFF. Filled out from reference TRBV14 and TRBJ1-1, the complete variable domain reads EAGVTQFPSHSVIEKGQTVTLRCDPISGHDNLYWYRRVMGKEIKFLLHFVKESKQDESGMPNNRFLAERTGGTYSTLKVQPAELEDSGVYFCASSQEGTWYTEAFFGQGTRLTVV.

This sequence joins TRBV15 and TRBJ2-1; perhaps TRBD2 as D (6 bases). Germline V gene data show CDR1 as LNHNV and CDR2 as YYDKDF (reference sequence). This CDR3 has 16 amino acids. The V end lost 8 bases, the J end lost 2 bases, and 19 bases lay between the germline ends. CDR3 coding DNA: TGTGCCACCCAGAGCCGGGAGACTCCTCCCTACAATGAGCAGTTCTTC. Protein sequence: CATQSRETPPYNEQFF.

Of note for this clonotype: This may be a read error, as it is one base from a much larger clone. V is TRBV6-6 and J is TRBJ1-1; tentative D call: TRBD1 (5 bases). This CDR3 is 14 amino acids long. The germline CDR1 and CDR2 sequences are MNHNY and SVGAGI (reference sequence). With 10 bases removed from V and 1 base from J, the gap between germline ends came to 16 bases. The CDR3 protein is CANRTVDPNTEAFF. The CDR3 region has the DNA TGTGCCAACAGGACGGTAGACCCGAACACTGAAGCTTTCTTT.

The table lists this clonotype with a few counts. V gene TRBV5-6 combines with J gene TRBJ1-5; D uncertain. This CDR3 is 13 amino acids long. Germline V gene data show CDR1 as SGHDT and CDR2 as YYEEEE. Trimming cost V 4 bases and J 2 bases, with 7 bases left between them. This chain's CDR3 is CASSHQGNQPQHF. The CDR3 DNA follows: TGTGCCAGCAGCCACCAAGGCAATCAGCCCCAGCATTTT.

The chain joins TRBV11-2 to TRBJ1-3; 8 bases align to TRBD1. Germline CDR1 is SGHAT and CDR2 is FQNNGV. J gave up 8 bases and V 4 bases, and 7 bases lay outside the gene matches. The CDR3 sequence is 14 residues long. The CDR3 is CASSSHRGAYTIYF. CDR3 DNA sequence: TGTGCCAGCAGCTCTCACAGGGGGGCGTACACCATATATTTT.

This clonotype has a count of ten or more. The rearrangement joins TRBV5-4 to TRBJ2-7, with 11 bases fitting TRBD1. The CDR3 loop spans 15 amino acids. CDR1 and CDR2 from the germline V gene are SGHNT and YYREEE (reference sequence). Trimming cost V 2 bases and J 4 bases; bases outside gene matches: 5. CDR3: CASSLGQGATYEQYF. The CDR3 DNA reads TGTGCCAGCAGCTTAGGACAGGGGGCGACGTACGAGCAGTACTTC.

This clonotype was observed a few times. The chain uses TRBV27 and TRBJ2-1; TRBD2 is a possible D gene (7 bases). The ends were cut back, 6 bases at V and 9 bases at J, with 15 bases in the middle. Looked up from germline, CDR1 is MNHEY and CDR2 is SMNVEV (reference sequence). CDR3 length: 13 amino acids. The CDR3, as DNA: TGTGCCAGCAGCGCGGGGGCGCGGAGTGAGCAGTTCTTC. This translates into CASSAGARSEQFF.